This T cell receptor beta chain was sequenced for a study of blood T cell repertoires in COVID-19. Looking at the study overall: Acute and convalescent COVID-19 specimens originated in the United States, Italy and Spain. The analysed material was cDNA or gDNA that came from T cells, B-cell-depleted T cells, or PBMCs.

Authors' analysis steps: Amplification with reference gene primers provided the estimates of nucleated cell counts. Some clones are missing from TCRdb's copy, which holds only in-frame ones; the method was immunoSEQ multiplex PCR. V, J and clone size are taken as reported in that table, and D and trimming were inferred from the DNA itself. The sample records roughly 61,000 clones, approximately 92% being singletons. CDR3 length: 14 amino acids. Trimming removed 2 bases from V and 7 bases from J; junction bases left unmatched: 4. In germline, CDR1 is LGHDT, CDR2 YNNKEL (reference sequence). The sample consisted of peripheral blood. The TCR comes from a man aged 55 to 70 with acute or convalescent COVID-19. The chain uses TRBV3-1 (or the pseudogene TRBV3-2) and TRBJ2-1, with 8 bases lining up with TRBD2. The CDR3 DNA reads TGTGCCAGCAGCCAACCGGGAGGGCGTAATGAGCAGTTCTTC. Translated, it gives CASSQPGGRNEQFF.